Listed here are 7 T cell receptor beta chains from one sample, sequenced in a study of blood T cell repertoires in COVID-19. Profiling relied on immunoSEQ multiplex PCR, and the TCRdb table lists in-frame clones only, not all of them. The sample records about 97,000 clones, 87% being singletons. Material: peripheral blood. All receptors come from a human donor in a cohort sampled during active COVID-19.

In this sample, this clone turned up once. The DNA for the CDR3 is TGTGCCAGCAGTTTTAACAGGGCGAAAAGCTACACCTTC. Amino acids: CASSFNRAKSYTF. This rearrangement joins TRBV12-3 or TRBV12-4 to TRBJ1-2; D may be TRBD1 (6 bases). Trimming took 3 bases from V and 9 from J, leaving 14 bases between them. This CDR3 has 13 residues.

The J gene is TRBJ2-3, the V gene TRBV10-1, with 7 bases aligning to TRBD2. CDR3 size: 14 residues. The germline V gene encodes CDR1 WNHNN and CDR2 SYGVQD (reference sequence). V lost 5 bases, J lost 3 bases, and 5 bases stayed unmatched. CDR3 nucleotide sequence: TGCGCCAGCAGTCCTAGCGGCGATACAGATACGCAGTATTTT. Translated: CASSPSGDTDTQYF.

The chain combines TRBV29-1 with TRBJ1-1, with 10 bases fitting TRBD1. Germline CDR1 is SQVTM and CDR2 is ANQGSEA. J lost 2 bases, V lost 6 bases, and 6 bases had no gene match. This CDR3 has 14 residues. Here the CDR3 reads CSVTGGNGNTEAFF. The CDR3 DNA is TGCAGCGTGACAGGGGGCAACGGAAACACTGAAGCTTTCTTT.

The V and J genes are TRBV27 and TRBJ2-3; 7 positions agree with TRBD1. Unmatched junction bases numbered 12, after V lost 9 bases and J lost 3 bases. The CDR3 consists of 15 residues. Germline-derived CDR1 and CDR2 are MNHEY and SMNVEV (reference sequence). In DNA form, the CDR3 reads TGTGCCAGATCATCGAGGCAGGGGGTGACAGATACGCAGTATTTT. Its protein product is CARSSRQGVTDTQYF.

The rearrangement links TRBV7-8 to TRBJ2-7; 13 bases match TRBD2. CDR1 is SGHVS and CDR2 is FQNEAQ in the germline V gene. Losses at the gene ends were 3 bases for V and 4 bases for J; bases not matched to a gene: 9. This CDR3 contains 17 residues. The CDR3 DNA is TGTGCCAGCAGCTTCCGACTAGCGGGAGGACTCCCATACGAGCAGTACTTC. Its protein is CASSFRLAGGLPYEQYF.

CDR3 DNA: TGTGCCAGCAGCCAGGAGCAGGGATCTAATGAAAAACTGTTTTTT. Translation: CASSQEQGSNEKLFF. The chain couples TRBV3-1 (or the pseudogene TRBV3-2) to TRBJ1-4; TRBD1 might be the D (5 bases). V was cut by 3 bases and J by 3 bases, with 11 bases left in between. This CDR3 has 15 amino acids. Germline loops: CDR1 LGHDT, CDR2 YNNKEL (reference sequence).

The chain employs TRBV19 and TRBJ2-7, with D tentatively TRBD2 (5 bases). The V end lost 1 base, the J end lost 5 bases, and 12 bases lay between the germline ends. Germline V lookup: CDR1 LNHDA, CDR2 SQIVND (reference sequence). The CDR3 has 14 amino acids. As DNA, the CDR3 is TGTGCCAGTAGTATAGGGCTAGCTTTCGACGAGCAGTACTTC. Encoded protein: CASSIGLAFDEQYF.